This T cell receptor (beta chain) was observed in a study of PD-1 blockade in classical Hodgkin lymphoma. Broader study findings: Compared with healthy donors, newly diagnosed patients reportedly showed lower baseline TCR diversity.

V shed 6 bases and J shed 12 bases, with 18 bases lying between them. Per the germline V gene, CDR1 is SGHRS and CDR2 is YFSETQ. The CDR3 contains 13 residues. The assay was immunoSEQ multiplex PCR, and TCRdb's table has in-frame clones only and misses some. The sample has 150,000 or so clones, about 78% seen once. Relapse was seen in all patients after autologous stem cell transplantation, and brentuximab vedotin exposure was variable. Best responses included complete response and partial response; otherwise, the best response was progressive disease. About this clone itself: The target antigen is unknown.

The sample consisted of peripheral blood mononuclear cells (PBMCs), taken before the second cycle of nivolumab. This sequence joins TRBV5-1 and TRBJ1-4, with D unclear. This receptor was obtained from a human donor with classical Hodgkin lymphoma. The CDR3 nucleotides read TGCGCCAGCAAGGACCCACCGAGTGGAGAACTGTTTTTT. Translating it yields CASKDPPSGELFF.